This T cell receptor beta chain was retrieved from a study of blood T cell repertoires in COVID-19. Study summary: Samples of COVID-19 (acute and convalescent) were obtained from the United States, Italy and Spain. Sample material is recorded as cDNA or gDNA derived from T cells, B-cell-depleted T cells, or PBMCs.

A single count supports this clone. How the authors handled the data: How many nucleated cells were present was estimated from reference gene primer amplification. TCRdb's copy holds only in-frame clones and misses some; the assay was immunoSEQ multiplex PCR. V, J and clone size are taken as reported in that table, and D and trimming were inferred from the DNA itself. The sample has hundreds of thousands of clones, around four fifths seen once. This CDR3 has 15 residues. Trimming pared 4 bases from V and 9 bases from J, leaving 20 bases between. Germline assignment: CDR1 SGHRS and CDR2 YFSETQ. The chain uses TRBV5-1 and TRBJ2-1; D might be TRBD2 (5 bases). The sequence came from a woman aged 45-65 years with acute or convalescent COVID-19. Sequencing was performed on peripheral blood. The DNA of the CDR3 is TGCGCCAGCAGCCCAACAGACCCTTACCGGGGTGAGCAGTTCTTC. It yields the protein CASSPTDPYRGEQFF.